This TCR beta chain stems from a study of cytomegalovirus exposure and HLA in healthy donors. Study details: An earlier analysis identified 120 million or so unique TCR beta sequences in about 170 million T cells. Assignment to the Caucasian-associated ancestry cluster applied to around four fifths of the approximately 390 genotyped donors.

This clone was counted a few times. Antigen specificity is unknown. Study-wide results and limits: Most TCR sequences showed up rarely, but some public TCRs showed up in many donors. When analyzed later, the rates of TCR association showed variation by HLA locus, with DRB1 the most and HLA-C the fewest.

Primers: 60 Vbeta forward and 13 Jbeta reverse. Libraries were prepared by immunoSEQ multiplex PCR; TCRdb keeps only in-frame clonotypes and omits some of them. The sample comprises roughly 140,000 clones, approximately 78% of which are singletons, and more than 3.5% rests with the top ten. This CDR3 has 13 residues. In germline, CDR1 is SGHDT, CDR2 YYEEEE. V gave up 0 bases and J gave up 7 bases, with 7 bases separating them. The TCR sequence derives from a woman in her forties in good health and CMV-seropositive. This sequence joins TRBV5-6 and TRBJ2-2; D is unclear. The source material was PBMCs. The CDR3 protein is CASSLGSFGELFF. CDR3 coding DNA: TGTGCCAGCAGCTTGGGTAGTTTCGGGGAGCTGTTTTTT. The full variable domain, with the rest looked up from reference TRBV5-6 and TRBJ2-2, is DAGVTQSPTHLIKTRGQQVTLRCSPKSGHDTVSWYQQALGQGPQFIFQYYEEEERQRGNFPDRFSGHQFPNYSSELNVNALLLGDSALYLCASSLGSFGELFFGEGSRLTVL.